This T cell receptor (beta chain) comes out of a study of PD-1 blockade in classical Hodgkin lymphoma (dated by TCRdb to the early 2020s). Looking at the study overall: Nivolumab dosing was 3 mg/kg intravenously every 2 weeks, continuing until either disease progression or unacceptable toxicity. A peripheral blood immune signature of response to PD-1 blockade in classical Hodgkin lymphoma was defined using TCR beta sequencing and CyTOF.

CDR1 and CDR2 are drawn from the germline V gene: SGHTS, YDEGEE. The CDR3 has 18 amino acids, counting the end cysteine and phenylalanine. The entry retains the CDR3 DNA only, 54 bases that are in frame from base 1. V and J are trimmed by 2 bases and 0 bases, and the gene matches miss 9 bases of the junction. Broader findings and caveats from the paper: Newly diagnosed patients were reported to have lower baseline TCR diversity than healthy donors, and relapsed/refractory patients were reported to have lower baseline TCR diversity still. Among trial patients, those achieving complete response had baseline diversity similar to that of newly diagnosed patients, while diversity was significantly lower in partial responders and progressors. Lower diversity was seen in patients whose nivolumab began less than 1 year after ASCT, and these patients were left out of later analyses so that immune reconstitution would not confound the results. The study was limited to a single clinical trial cohort, and causes of repertoire differences, possibly disease activity or prior therapy, remained undefined. By C4D1, a significant rise was seen in CD4+ TCR diversity but not in CD8+ TCR diversity (p=0.0027 vs p=0.16), and the rise was most apparent among complete responders (p=0.02).

The Qiagen DNeasy kit was used to extract genomic DNA both from unsorted PBMCs and from the negatively selected CD4+ and CD8+ fractions. TCR beta CDR3 regions were amplified by immunoSEQ multiplex PCR using primers annealing to V and J segments. A synthetic immune receptor repertoire was used to minimize amplification bias, and remaining bias was computationally removed after sequencing. Per the source publication's procedure: Custom Python scripts were used to quantify repertoire diversity as the Shannon entropy index. Unsorted, CD4+ and CD8+ repertoires were examined separately, except in combined analyses, for which CD4+ and CD8+ sequences were merged in silico. Clonal expansion was defined as a frequency increase of at least 2-fold after treatment compared with C1D1, and clones undetected at baseline were assigned a pseudocount of 0.5. Singleton clones were defined as clones with 0 or 1 copy at C1D1, and non-singleton clones were defined as clones with 2 or more copies. Clones expanded in unsorted samples were annotated as CD4+, CD8+ or unknown by matching protein sequences in sorted samples from the same patient. Diversity changes from C1D1 to C4D1 were tested in paired samples using Wilcoxon tests. TCRdb's version of the immuneACCESS table is confined to in-frame rearrangements and falls short of the full clone set. An unresolved V gene accounts for under half of the shortfall where checked; the remainder is of unknown origin. V, J and clone size reflect that table, while D and trimming were determined from the DNA. For this sample the table gives just under 20,000 clones, of which around four fifths were detected only once. The ten largest clones take up roughly 2.7% of the sample.

This clone has a single count. This clone's antigen is unknown. The input lacks base qualities; no much larger clone sits a single base away. The sample's time point label, in plain terms: cycle 4 day 1 (C4D1), after around six weeks of nivolumab. All trial patients had relapsed after autologous stem cell transplantation, with cohorts A, B and C differing in prior brentuximab vedotin exposure. Using a Miltenyi CD4+ T cell isolation kit, CD4+ T cells were purified from thawed PBMCs through magnetic negative selection. The trial cohort included 50 to 70 patients with relapsed/refractory classical Hodgkin lymphoma, and each patient had a best overall response of complete response, partial response or progressive disease. Trial patients were treated with single-agent nivolumab in the multi-cohort phase II CheckMate 205 trial. An independent review committee assessed best overall response by applying the 2007 International Working Group response criteria. Trial PBMCs were obtained immediately prior to nivolumab initiation (C1D1) and on therapy at cycle 2 day 1 and cycle 4 day 1. After peripheral blood was drawn into 8 mL Vacutainer Cell Preparation Tubes, PBMCs were isolated by centrifugation and then cryopreserved. Purified CD4+ and CD8+ fractions were generated only in cases for which an additional PBMC sample was available. Magnetically labelled cells were removed on LS columns in a quadroMACS separator, and the flow-through was collected as the purified fraction.

The sequenced sample was CD4+ T cells from blood, obtained before the fourth cycle of nivolumab. The chain is made from TRBV5-8 and TRBJ2-1, and TRBD2 aligns with 9 junction nucleotides. The TCR sequence derives from a human donor with classical Hodgkin lymphoma. The CDR3 reads as follows: CASSFVGLALSSYNEQFF. In nucleotide form, the sequence is TGTGCCAGCAGCTTTGTTGGACTAGCGCTTAGCTCCTACAATGAGCAGTTCTTC.